These T cell receptor beta chains were read from a single sample in a study of CD8 T cells in ankylosing spondylitis. MiXCR, applied by TCRdb to the 5' RACE reads, yields one record per CDR3 protein. Of over 450,000 distinct CDR3 sequences in the sample, about 12% were seen once. The source material was blood, either unsorted or a sorted T cell fraction (not recorded which). Every receptor here comes from a male donor with ankylosing spondylitis. Both conserved end residues are part of each CDR3. Size values are once, few and many counts, or a class for expanded clones, and some rows have none.

V gene: TRBV20-1
clone size: few
CDR3 protein: CSAKDRAWGYTF

V gene: TRBV5-1
clone size: few
CDR3 protein: CASSPLVAGVFNEQFF

V gene: TRBV10-2
clone size: few
CDR3 protein: CASSEMVGGGGETQYF

V gene: TRBV20-1
clone size: -
CDR3 protein: CSARLPGTEPQHF

V gene: TRBV27
clone size: -
CDR3 protein: CASSLGQGRTYEQYF

V gene: TRBV25-1
clone size: many
CDR3 protein: CASSDTNTGELFF

V gene: TRBV20-1
clone size: many
CDR3 protein: CSASPGLGIYEQFF

V gene: TRBV10-3
clone size: few
CDR3 protein: CAISPGQGRYNEQFF

V gene: TRBV4-2
clone size: -
CDR3 protein: CASSQVVSGENIQYF

V gene: TRBV12-3/TRBV12-4
clone size: few
CDR3 protein: CASSLGPPKSSYNEQFF

V gene: TRBV4-1
clone size: many
CDR3 protein: CASSQSDRWDEQFF

V gene: TRBV20-1
clone size: -
CDR3 protein: CSGAGDSSYNEQFF

V gene: TRBV7-2
clone size: few
CDR3 protein: CASSLLLDSFYGYTF

V gene: TRBV6-1
clone size: few
CDR3 protein: CASSDGRTLKGNTIYF

V gene: TRBV21-1
clone size: -
CDR3 protein: CASSKPGLARVEQFF

V gene: TRBV11-2
clone size: -
CDR3 protein: CASSFGTSRVNEQFF

V gene: TRBV5-1
clone size: many
CDR3 protein: CASSLGDLTTYEQYF

V gene: TRBV4-2
clone size: few
CDR3 protein: CASSQLTSNEQFF

V gene: TRBV12-3/TRBV12-4
clone size: -
CDR3 protein: CASSTPPANEQFF

V gene: TRBV10-3
clone size: few
CDR3 protein: CAISGADEQFF

V gene: TRBV11-2
clone size: -
CDR3 protein: CASSFQSDTEAFF

V gene: TRBV2
clone size: few
CDR3 protein: CASSDITEQFF

V gene: TRBV9
clone size: -
CDR3 protein: CASSGQGRFSGTEAFF

V gene: TRBV7-2
clone size: few
CDR3 protein: CASSLDARSDTQYF

V gene: TRBV20-1
clone size: -
CDR3 protein: CSASTSAGNTIYF

V gene: TRBV20-1
clone size: few
CDR3 protein: CSARAGGGINEQFF

V gene: TRBV20-1
clone size: few
CDR3 protein: CSASTSSWAKNIQYF

V gene: TRBV5-5
clone size: many
CDR3 protein: CASSLTGGEQYF

V gene: TRBV5-1
clone size: -
CDR3 protein: CASSLVGTGQLNEQFF